The subject of this entry is one T cell receptor (beta chain). What it recognizes is unknown. Sequencing was performed with immunoSEQ multiplex PCR; in TCRdb, only in-frame clones are kept and a portion is missing. The data contain around 11,000 clones, about 81% of them singletons. The data belong to a study of CD4 T cells in relation to SARS-CoV-2 and coronaviruses. Study context: After roughly ten days of antigen culture, PBMC TCR beta CDR3s were sequenced. Crossreactive spike epitopes shared across donors were mapped to their HLA restriction.

Study outcomes and limitations: In roughly 60% of donors, memory CD4+ clonotypes crossrecognized SARS-CoV-2 and at least one common cold coronavirus spike.

Unexposed donor CD4+ T cells date from 2011-2018, before the COVID-19 pandemic. The cells were cultured for about ten days before CD4+ T cells were isolated. On days 3 and 7, cultures got half fresh IL-2 medium. With 1 base removed from V and 2 bases from J, the gap between germline ends came to 4 bases. The CDR3 covers 13 residues. Germline V gene sequence: CDR1 SGHTS, CDR2 YDEGEE. Sequenced material: CD4+ T cells from PBMCs, cultured in vitro. V and J are TRBV5-8 and TRBJ1-5; no firm D call. This receptor was taken from a human donor in good health. CDR3 loop: CASSLTGNQPQHF. DNA for the CDR3: TGTGCCAGCAGCTTGACGGGCAATCAGCCCCAGCATTTT.